Below are 30 T cell receptor beta chains sequenced from a single sample in a study of T cell responses to AZD1222 COVID-19 vaccine. Sequencing was performed with immunoSEQ multiplex PCR; in TCRdb, only in-frame clones are kept and a portion is missing. The table includes fewer than 200,000 clones, roughly nine tenths detected once. Source: peripheral blood, taken on day 0 of AZD1222 vaccination. The source of these receptors is an adult in good health.

J is TRBJ2-1 and V is TRBV7-3; 9 bases agree with TRBD2. The CDR3 length is 16 residues. Germline CDR1 is SGHTA and CDR2 is FQGTGA. The ends lost 2 bases at V and 6 bases at J; junction bases unmatched: 8. This CDR3 is CASSLGVLAGSNEQFF. The CDR3 bases are TGTGCCAGCAGCTTAGGTGTACTAGCGGGTTCCAATGAGCAGTTCTTC.

This chain links TRBV18 with TRBJ1-4, with D perhaps TRBD1 (6 bases). The CDR3 runs to 14 residues. Trimming removed 3 bases from V and 10 bases from J, with 15 bases in between. The germline CDR1 and CDR2 sequences are KGHSH and LQKENI. The CDR3 region is CASSPSWGGVKLFF. CDR3 sequence (DNA): TGTGCCAGCTCACCCTCCTGGGGGGGCGTAAAACTGTTTTTT. Full variable domain (missing parts from reference TRBV18 and TRBJ1-4): NAGVMQNPRHLVRRRGQEARLRCSPMKGHSHVYWYRQLPEEGLKFMVYLQKENIIDESGMPKERFSAEFPKEGPSILRIQQVVRGDSAAYFCASSPSWGGVKLFFGSGTQLSVL.

The chain carries TRBV5-5 and TRBJ2-1, with 7 bases lining up with TRBD2. After removal of 1 base from V and 5 bases from J, the junction contained 9 bases not matched to a gene. Germline V gives CDR1 SGHKS, CDR2 YYEKEE (reference sequence). CDR3 length: 16 amino acids. The CDR3 spells CASSLWGTTPDNEQFF. The CDR3 DNA is TGTGCCAGCAGCTTGTGGGGGACTACGCCGGACAATGAGCAGTTCTTC. Together with reference TRBV5-5 and TRBJ2-1, the CDR3 gives the full variable domain: DAGVTQSPTHLIKTRGQQVTLRCSPISGHKSVSWYQQVLGQGPQFIFQYYEKEERGRGNFPDRFSARQFPNYSSELNVNALLLGDSALYLCASSLWGTTPDNEQFFGPGTRLTVL.

This chain uses TRBV9 with TRBJ1-1; D is unclear. The CDR3 sequence is 12 residues long. Trimming removed 4 bases from V and 14 bases from J, with 18 bases in between. CDR1 is SGDLS, CDR2 YYNGEE, per germline. Here the CDR3 DNA reads TGTGCCAGCAGCCCAGCCGAGGGAAAGTCCTTCTTT. This translates into CASSPAEGKSFF.

The rearrangement links TRBV30 to TRBJ2-1; TRBD2 aligns across 8 bases. The length of the CDR3 is 14 residues. V lost 5 bases, J lost 2 bases, and 5 bases stayed unmatched. The germline V gene has CDR1 GTSNPN and CDR2 SVGIG (reference sequence). CDR3 sequence reads: CAWGGGRPYNEQFF. CDR3 DNA: TGTGCCTGGGGGGGCGGGAGGCCCTACAATGAGCAGTTCTTC.

By share, this clone counts as medium-sized. For the CDR3, the DNA is TGTGCCAGCAGCGACCGACGGACTAGCGGATACAATGAGCAGTTCTTC. This gives the protein CASSDRRTSGYNEQFF. The rearrangement joins TRBV5-4 to TRBJ2-1; 10 bases fit TRBD2. J was trimmed by 4 bases and V by 4 bases; bases with no gene match: 8. There are 16 residues in the CDR3. Germline values: CDR1 SGHNT, CDR2 YYREEE (reference sequence).

This clone came up once. This chain links TRBV10-3 with TRBJ2-5; 10 bases are a match to TRBD2. Germline CDR1 and CDR2: ENHRY and SYGVKD. With 4 bases clipped from V and 5 bases from J, the junction kept 10 bases outside the gene matches. The CDR3 covers 16 residues. As DNA, the CDR3 is TGTGCCATCAGTGCCACCTCTAGCGGGAGTGGGGAGACCCAGTACTTC. It is translated as CAISATSSGSGETQYF.

This clone was seen once. V gene TRBV19 combines with J gene TRBJ1-1; D might be TRBD1 (5 bases). The CDR3 is made up of 15 amino acids. V shed 5 bases and J shed 1 base, with 14 bases lying between them. CDR1 is LNHDA and CDR2 is SQIVND in the germline V gene (reference sequence). The CDR3 loop is CASSLSGRTNTEAFF. DNA of the CDR3: TGTGCCAGTAGTCTCTCGGGACGGACGAACACTGAAGCTTTCTTT.

The chain has TRBV6-5 and TRBJ2-7, with D perhaps assigned TRBD1 or TRBD2 (5 bases each). Trimming left V 4 bases short and J 0 bases short, with 13 bases between. The CDR3 totals 15 residues. Germline values: CDR1 MNHEY, CDR2 SVGAGI. CDR3: CASSSRDGHSYEQYF. The CDR3 region has the DNA TGTGCCAGCAGTTCCAGGGACGGTCACTCCTACGAGCAGTACTTC.

The chain uses TRBV28 and TRBJ1-2; no definite D call. This CDR3 region has 13 residues. V lost 5 bases and J lost 7, with 14 bases in between. Germline CDR1 and CDR2: MDHEN and SYDVKM. CDR3 DNA sequence: TGTGCCAGCAGTCCGAGCCCACGGAGTGGCTACACCTTC. It codes for CASSPSPRSGYTF.

V is TRBV30 and J is TRBJ1-1, with D maybe TRBD1 (5 bases). Trimming shortened V by 0 bases and J by 4 bases, and 15 bases separated the two germline ends. Germline values: CDR1 GTSNPN, CDR2 SVGIG (reference sequence). The CDR3 length is 15 residues. CDR3 in amino acids: CAWSVLGGKTTEAFF. The CDR3 nucleotides are TGTGCCTGGAGTGTACTCGGGGGAAAGACCACTGAAGCTTTCTTT.

The CDR3 spells CASSLTRTGTGNTIYF. In DNA form, the CDR3 reads TGTGCCAGCAGCCTTACGCGGACAGGGACTGGAAACACCATATATTTT. This chain links TRBV14 with TRBJ1-3; 8 nucleotides align to TRBD1. Trimming at V came to 4 bases and at J to 2 bases, leaving 7 bases not matched to a gene. This CDR3 region has 16 residues. Germline V gene data show CDR1 as SGHDN and CDR2 as FVKESK.

This chain uses TRBV2 with TRBJ2-7; TRBD2 matches 7 bases. This CDR3 has 14 residues. Trimming at V came to 2 bases and at J to 2 bases, leaving 3 bases not matched to a gene. Germline V lookup: CDR1 SNHLY, CDR2 FYNNEI. The CDR3 protein is CASSEKREAYEQYF. The CDR3 nucleotides read TGTGCCAGCAGTGAAAAGCGGGAAGCCTACGAGCAGTACTTC.

The rearrangement joins TRBV28 to TRBJ1-3; TRBD1 is a possible D gene (6 bases). Between the trimmed V and J ends, which lost 6 bases and 0 bases, there was a span of 12 bases. The CDR3 is 15 residues long. CDR1 and CDR2 from the germline V gene are MDHEN and SYDVKM. CDR3 sequence (DNA): TGTGCCAGCAGCCTCCAGGGGATCTCTGGAAACACCATATATTTT. Its protein is CASSLQGISGNTIYF.

This chain uses TRBV2 with TRBJ2-7; no reliable D call. V shed 3 bases and J shed 6 bases, with 12 bases lying between them. Germline V gene sequence: CDR1 SNHLY, CDR2 FYNNEI. This CDR3 has 13 amino acids. CDR3 region: CASSENPAGEQYV. CDR3 nucleotides: TGTGCCAGCAGTGAGAACCCGGCAGGCGAGCAGTACGTC.

V usage is TRBV9 and J usage is TRBJ2-2; possible D gene TRBD2, 5 bases. V was pared by 0 bases and J by 6 bases, with 15 bases between. The length of the CDR3 is 16 residues. Germline V CDR1 and CDR2: SGDLS, YYNGEE. The CDR3 DNA reads TGTGCCAGCAGCGTAGGGTTGCCGGGATTCGCCGGGGAGCTGTTTTTT. Its protein product is CASSVGLPGFAGELFF. Variable domain in full (rest from reference TRBV9 and TRBJ2-2): DSGVTQTPKHLITATGQRVTLRCSPRSGDLSVYWYQQSLDQGLQFLIQYYNGEERAKGNILERFSAQQFPDLHSELNLSSLELGDSALYFCASSVGLPGFAGELFFGEGSRLTVL.

The chain uses TRBV7-9 and TRBJ2-2, with TRBD1 identical over 9 bases. This CDR3 has 15 residues. Germline V CDR1 and CDR2: SEHNR, FQNEAQ (reference sequence). The ends lost 5 bases at V and 7 bases at J; junction bases unmatched: 8. In DNA, the CDR3 is TGTGCCAGCAGCACGGGACAGGGCCTCAGCGGGGAGCTGTTTTTT. This sequence encodes CASSTGQGLSGELFF.

The chain recombines TRBV28 with TRBJ1-2; D unresolved. The CDR3 covers 12 residues. Trimming cost V 4 bases and J 4 bases, with 7 bases left between them. Germline CDR1 and CDR2: MDHEN and SYDVKM. CDR3 sequence: CASSSRIYGYTF. In DNA, the CDR3 is TGTGCCAGCAGTTCAAGGATCTATGGCTACACCTTC.

The rearrangement uses TRBV20-1 and TRBJ1-5, with TRBD1 as a possible D gene (6 bases). The V end lost 3 bases, the J end lost 4 bases, and 10 bases lay between the germline ends. CDR3 length equals 13 residues. In germline, CDR1 is DFQATT, CDR2 SNEGSKA (reference sequence). For the CDR3, the DNA is TGCAGTGCTAGTGGACAGTTAAATCAGCCCCAGCATTTT. As protein: CSASGQLNQPQHF.

V and J are TRBV7-6 and TRBJ1-6; 10 bases are a match to TRBD1. Germline V CDR1 and CDR2: SGHVS, FNYEAQ. V shed 4 bases and J 8 bases; nucleotides not matched to a gene: 5. CDR3 size: 15 residues. The CDR3 bases are TGTGCCAGCAGCTCCGGGGACAGGGGTTATTCACCCCTCCACTTT. Its protein product is CASSSGDRGYSPLHF.

This clone has only one observation. The chain recombines TRBV11-2 with TRBJ1-1; D is perhaps TRBD1 (6 bases). Germline CDR1 and CDR2: SGHAT and FQNNGV. The CDR3 covers 12 residues. The ends were cut back, 1 base at V and 11 bases at J, with 11 bases in the middle. This CDR3 reads CASSLGGAGAFF. CDR3 in DNA: TGTGCCAGCAGCTTAGGGGGGGCAGGGGCTTTCTTT. Supplemented by reference TRBV11-2 and TRBJ1-1, the full variable domain reads EAGVAQSPRYKIIEKRQSVAFWCNPISGHATLYWYQQILGQGPKLLIQFQNNGVVDDSQLPKDRFSAERLKGVDSTLKIQPAKLEDSAVYLCASSLGGAGAFFGQGTRLTVV.

The gene calls are TRBV7-3 and TRBJ2-4, with D perhaps matching TRBD1 (5 bases). Germline V lookup: CDR1 SGHTA, CDR2 FQGTGA. V was trimmed by 0 bases and J by 1 base, leaving 16 bases between them. The CDR3 runs 18 residues. Written as DNA, the CDR3 is TGTGCCAGCAGCTTAACGAGAGGACACCTCGGGGCCAAAAACATTCAGTACTTC. Protein sequence: CASSLTRGHLGAKNIQYF.

This rearrangement joins TRBV28 to TRBJ1-4; weak D call: TRBD1 (5 bases). In germline, CDR1 is MDHEN, CDR2 SYDVKM. V was trimmed by 6 bases and J by 5 bases, leaving 16 bases between them. This CDR3 has 15 residues. CDR3 loop: CASSPPGRSNEKLFF. Here the CDR3 DNA reads TGTGCCAGCAGCCCGCCGGGACGGTCGAATGAAAAACTGTTTTTT.

This clone was seen a few times. CDR3: CASSYTSRGAYEQYF. CDR3 nucleotides: TGTGCCAGCAGTTACACGAGCAGGGGCGCCTACGAGCAGTACTTC. This chain connects TRBV6-5 to TRBJ2-7, with D possibly TRBD1 on 6 matching bases. Trimming pared 2 bases from V and 2 bases from J, leaving 13 bases between. CDR1 MNHEY and CDR2 SVGAGI come from the germline V gene. There are 15 residues in the CDR3.

V and J are TRBV7-9 and TRBJ2-2; no definite D call. Germline CDR1 SEHNR, CDR2 FQNEAQ (reference sequence). Between the trimmed V and J ends, which lost 0 bases and 8 bases, there was a span of 1 base. CDR3 length: 11 residues. CDR3: CASSLAGELFF. The DNA of the CDR3 is TGTGCCAGCAGCTTAGCTGGGGAGCTGTTTTTT.

The rearrangement joins TRBV10-2 to TRBJ2-2; D possibly corresponds to TRBD1 (6 bases). The CDR3 spans 12 residues. Germline CDR1 is WSHSY and CDR2 is SAAADI. Trimming pared 3 bases from V and 7 bases from J, leaving 6 bases between. The CDR3 reads CASSEGGGELFF. CDR3 DNA sequence: TGCGCCAGCAGTGAAGGGGGCGGGGAGCTGTTTTTT.

The V gene is TRBV5-1, the J gene TRBJ2-2; 10 bases are shared with TRBD1. The germline V gene encodes CDR1 SGHRS and CDR2 YFSETQ. The CDR3 covers 15 residues. The trim removed 4 bases at V and 7 bases at J, leaving 7 bases unmatched. CDR3 sequence reads: CASSQTGGGIGELFF. CDR3 sequence (DNA): TGCGCCAGCAGCCAGACAGGGGGCGGCATCGGGGAGCTGTTTTTT.

The J gene is TRBJ1-2, the V gene TRBV7-9; TRBD1 is a possible D gene (5 bases). Germline V gene sequence: CDR1 SEHNR, CDR2 FQNEAQ (reference sequence). V was clipped by 2 bases and J by 3 bases, with 22 bases between them. The length of the CDR3 is 18 residues. This CDR3 reads CASSLRRAFAGGDYGYTF. As DNA, the CDR3 is TGTGCCAGCAGCTTACGCAGGGCCTTTGCAGGCGGGGACTATGGCTACACCTTC. The full variable domain, completed using reference TRBV7-9 and TRBJ1-2, is DTGVSQNPRHKITKRGQNVTFRCDPISEHNRLYWYRQTLGQGPEFLTYFQNEAQLEKSRLLSDRFSAERPKGSFSTLEIQRTEQGDSAMYLCASSLRRAFAGGDYGYTFGSGTRLTVV.

The chain joins TRBV19 to TRBJ1-1; no definite D call. The ends were cut back, 3 bases at V and 1 base at J, with 12 bases in the middle. Looked up from germline, CDR1 is LNHDA and CDR2 is SQIVND (reference sequence). This CDR3 spans 15 amino acids. As DNA, the CDR3 is TGTGCCAGTAGTATTCTGGGCAGAGAGAACACTGAAGCTTTCTTT. Encoded protein: CASSILGRENTEAFF.

This sequence joins TRBV5-6 and TRBJ2-5; D remains unclear. The V gene's germline CDR1 is SGHDT and CDR2 YYEEEE. Trimming shortened V by 1 base and J by 1 base, and 8 bases separated the two germline ends. CDR3 length equals 14 residues. The CDR3 nucleotides are TGTGCCAGCAGCTTGCTGGAGCCCCAAGAGACCCAGTACTTC. Its translation: CASSLLEPQETQYF.